The entry that follows covers one T cell receptor beta chain sequence. Its specificity is not known. This sample was included in a study of cytomegalovirus exposure and HLA in healthy donors. Study at large: The roughly 130 validation repertoires used the same platform as the approximately 670 first-cohort repertoires, a later analysis reported. Study outcomes and limitations: Some TCR beta chains (about 180 of them) were listed as cytomegalovirus-associated.

Produced via immunoSEQ multiplex PCR; TCRdb's table is partial and in-frame only. The data contain 150,000 or so clones, about 85% of them singletons. The junction had 7 bases not matched to a gene; V was cut back by 0 bases and J by 4 bases. There are 16 residues in the CDR3. Germline assignment: CDR1 SGHRS and CDR2 YFSETQ. The donors were part of the validation cohort, which consisted of under 150 subjects and was separate from the first cohort of under 850 subjects. The source material was PBMCs. The chain joins TRBV5-1 to TRBJ2-1; TRBD2 matches at 7 bases. The sequence was collected from a man aged 25-40 years in good health and CMV-seropositive. The CDR3 nucleotides read TGCGCCAGCAGCTTGGCCGCGGCGGGGGAATACAATGAGCAGTTCTTC. This gives the protein CASSLAAAGEYNEQFF.